The T cell receptor beta chain under discussion was sequenced for a study of OX40 agonist ivuxolimab in advanced cancers. The overall study: The dose of intravenous ivuxolimab that patients received every 2 weeks ranged from 0.01 to 10 mg/kg. Males comprised about 84% of the group, whose mean age was about 60 years (range 23 to 79).

A history of autoimmune disease or systemic immunosuppression excluded patients. The repertoire was sequenced with immunoSEQ multiplex PCR; TCRdb's copy has only in-frame clones and lacks some. Among 50,000 to 70,000 clones listed, more than 75% were seen once. Comments on this clone: Its antigen is not known.

Findings of the study overall: There was clonal expansion of CD4+ and CD8+ blood T cells by week 6 at 0.1 to 3.0 mg/kg.

The clonotype comes from an adult with an advanced solid tumor such as melanoma, head and neck, liver or kidney cancer. Specimen: CD4+ or CD8+ T cells sorted from blood, collected in a trial of the OX40 agonist ivuxolimab.

The CDR3 region has the DNA TGTGCCAGCAGCTTGGCCCGACAGTCTACAGATACGCAGTATTTT. Protein: CASSLARQSTDTQYF. The gene calls are TRBV5-4 and TRBJ2-3; D might be TRBD1 (5 bases). The germline V and J ends were trimmed by 0 bases and 3 bases, with 11 bases remaining between them. The CDR3 length is 15 residues. Germline V CDR1 and CDR2: SGHNT, YYREEE (reference sequence).